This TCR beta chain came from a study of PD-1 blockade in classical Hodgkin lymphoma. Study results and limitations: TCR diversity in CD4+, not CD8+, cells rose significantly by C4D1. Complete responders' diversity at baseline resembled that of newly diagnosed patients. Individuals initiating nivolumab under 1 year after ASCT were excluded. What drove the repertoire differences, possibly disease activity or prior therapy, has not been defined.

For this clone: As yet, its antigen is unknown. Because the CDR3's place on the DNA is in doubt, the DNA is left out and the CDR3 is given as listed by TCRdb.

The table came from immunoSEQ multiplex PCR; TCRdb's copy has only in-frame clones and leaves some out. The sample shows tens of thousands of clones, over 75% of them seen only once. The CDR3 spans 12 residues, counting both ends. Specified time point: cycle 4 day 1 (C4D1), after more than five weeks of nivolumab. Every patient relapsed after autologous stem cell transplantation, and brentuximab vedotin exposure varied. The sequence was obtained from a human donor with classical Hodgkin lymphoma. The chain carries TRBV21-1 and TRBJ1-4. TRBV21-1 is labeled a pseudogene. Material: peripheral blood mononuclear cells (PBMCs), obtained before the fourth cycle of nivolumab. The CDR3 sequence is CASSKQMKNCFF.